The T cell receptor (beta chain) described here comes from a study of early T cells in non-severe SARS-CoV-2 infection. This CDR3 region has 15 residues. The germline V and J ends were trimmed by 5 bases and 1 base, with 14 bases remaining between them. The V gene's germline CDR1 is MDHEN and CDR2 SYDVKM. cDNA molecules, individually, were tagged with unique molecular identifiers. TCRdb re-called the 5' RACE reads with MiXCR, one entry per CDR3 protein. The sample holds some 54,000 distinct CDR3 sequences; 9.5% to 11% are singletons and the top ten take 13%. The chain links TRBV28 to TRBJ2-5; no clear D gene. The sequence derives from an adult who was a healthcare worker with PCR-confirmed SARS-CoV-2 infection or an uninfected control (not recorded which). The specimen was whole blood. CDR3 nucleotides: TGTGCCAGCAGTCCCCGGTTTAGGTCCCAAGAGACCCAGTACTTC. This gives the protein CASSPRFRSQETQYF.